The entry below describes one TCR beta chain. The V end lost 5 bases, the J end lost 4 bases, and 23 bases lay between the germline ends. The germline CDR1 and CDR2 sequences are SGHNT and YENEEA. The CDR3 extends over 17 amino acids. The data stem from a study of OX40 agonist ivuxolimab in advanced cancers. Study details: Past anti-PD-1, anti-PD-L1 or anti-CTLA-4 therapy was accepted, and 40% had received some.

The table came from immunoSEQ multiplex PCR; TCRdb's copy has only in-frame clones and leaves some out. Altogether around 110,000 clones are present, about 91% being singletons, with the ten largest covering about 1.2%. The specimen comprised CD4+ or CD8+ T cells sorted from blood, sampled in a trial of the OX40 agonist ivuxolimab. This clonotype was sampled from an adult with an advanced solid tumor such as melanoma, head and neck, liver or kidney cancer. This chain joins TRBV11-3 and TRBJ1-2; TRBD1 is a possible D gene (5 bases). CDR3 loop: CASSRQNGARRGYGYTF. The CDR3 nucleotides read TGTGCCAGCAGCCGACAGAACGGGGCTCGGCGGGGCTATGGCTACACCTTC.